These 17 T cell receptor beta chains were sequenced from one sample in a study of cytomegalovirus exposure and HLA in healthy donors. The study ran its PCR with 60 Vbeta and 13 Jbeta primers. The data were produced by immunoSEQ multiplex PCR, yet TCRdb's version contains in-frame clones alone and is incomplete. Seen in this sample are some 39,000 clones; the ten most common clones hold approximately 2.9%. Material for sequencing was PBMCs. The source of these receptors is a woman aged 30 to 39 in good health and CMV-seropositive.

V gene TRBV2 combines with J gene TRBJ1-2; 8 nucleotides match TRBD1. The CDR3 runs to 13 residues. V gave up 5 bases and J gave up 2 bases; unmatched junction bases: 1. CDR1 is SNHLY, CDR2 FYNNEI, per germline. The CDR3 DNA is TGTGCCAGCAGTCGACAGGGGAACTATGGCTACACCTTC. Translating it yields CASSRQGNYGYTF. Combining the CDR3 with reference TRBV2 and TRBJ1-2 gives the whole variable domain EPEVTQTPSHQVTQMGQEVILRCVPISNHLYFYWYRQILGQKVEFLVSFYNNEISEKSEIFDDQFSVERPDGSNFTLKIRSTKLEDSAMYFCASSRQGNYGYTFGSGTRLTVV.

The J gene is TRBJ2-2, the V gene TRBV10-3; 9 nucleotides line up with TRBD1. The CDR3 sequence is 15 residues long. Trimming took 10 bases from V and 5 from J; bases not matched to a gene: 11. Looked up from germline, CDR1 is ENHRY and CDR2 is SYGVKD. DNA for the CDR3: TGTGCCAGCGACGCCGGGGACAGGGTAACCGGGGAGCTGTTTTTT. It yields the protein CASDAGDRVTGELFF.

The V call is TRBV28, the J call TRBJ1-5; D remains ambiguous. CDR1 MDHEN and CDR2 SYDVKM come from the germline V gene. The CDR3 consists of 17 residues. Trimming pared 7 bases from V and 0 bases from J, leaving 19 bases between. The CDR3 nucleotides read TGTGCCAGCAAACAGCGGGGTTCGGGCCATAGCAATCAGCCCCAGCATTTT. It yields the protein CASKQRGSGHSNQPQHF. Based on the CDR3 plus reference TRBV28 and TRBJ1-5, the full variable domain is DVKVTQSSRYLVKRTGEKVFLECVQDMDHENMFWYRQDPGLGLRLIYFSYDVKMKEKGDIPEGYSVSREKKERFSLILESASTNQTSMYLCASKQRGSGHSNQPQHFGDGTRLSIL.

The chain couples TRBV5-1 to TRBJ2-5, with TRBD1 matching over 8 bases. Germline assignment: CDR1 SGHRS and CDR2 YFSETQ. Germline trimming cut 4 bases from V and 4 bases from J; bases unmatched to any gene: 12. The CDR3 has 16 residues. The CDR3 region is CASSPEVRGLPETQYF. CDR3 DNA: TGCGCCAGCAGCCCGGAGGTCAGGGGGCTCCCAGAGACCCAGTACTTC. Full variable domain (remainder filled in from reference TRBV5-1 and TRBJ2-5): KAGVTQTPRYLIKTRGQQVTLSCSPISGHRSVSWYQQTPGQGLQFLFEYFSETQRNKGNFPGRFSGRQFSNSRSEMNVSTLELGDSALYLCASSPEVRGLPETQYFGPGTRLLVL.

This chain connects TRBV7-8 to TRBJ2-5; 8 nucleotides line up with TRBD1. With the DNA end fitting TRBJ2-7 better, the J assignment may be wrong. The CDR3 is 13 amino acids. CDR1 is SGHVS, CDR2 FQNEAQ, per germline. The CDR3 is CASAPRDRLEQYF. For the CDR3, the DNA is TGTGCCAGCGCGCCCCGGGACAGGCTCGAGCAGTACTTC.

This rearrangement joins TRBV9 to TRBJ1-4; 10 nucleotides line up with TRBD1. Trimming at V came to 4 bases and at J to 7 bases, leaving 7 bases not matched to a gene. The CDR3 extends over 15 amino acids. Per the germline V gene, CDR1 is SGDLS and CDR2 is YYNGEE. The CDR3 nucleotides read TGTGCCAGCAGCTCCGGGACAGGGGTAATTGAAAAACTGTTTTTT. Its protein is CASSSGTGVIEKLFF.

CDR3 bases: TGTGCCAGCAGCTTAGTCACGACAGGGAACACTGAAGCTTTCTTT. It is translated as CASSLVTTGNTEAFF. The rearrangement uses TRBV7-9 and TRBJ1-1; tentatively, D is TRBD1 (6 bases). V was trimmed by 1 base and J by 1 base, leaving 10 bases between them. Germline V CDR1 and CDR2: SEHNR, FQNEAQ (reference sequence). The CDR3 extends over 15 amino acids.

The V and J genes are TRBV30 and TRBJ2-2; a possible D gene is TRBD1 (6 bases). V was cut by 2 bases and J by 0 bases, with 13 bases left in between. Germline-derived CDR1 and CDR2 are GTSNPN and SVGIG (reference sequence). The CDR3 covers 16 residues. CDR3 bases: TGTGCCTGGAGTCGGGCAGGGGCACCGAACACCGGGGAGCTGTTTTTT. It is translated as CAWSRAGAPNTGELFF. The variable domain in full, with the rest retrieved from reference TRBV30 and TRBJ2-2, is SQTIHQWPATLVQPVGSPLSLECTVEGTSNPNLYWYRQAAGRGLQLLFYSVGIGQISSEVPQNLSASRPQDRQFILSSKKLLLSDSGFYLCAWSRAGAPNTGELFFGEGSRLTVL.

For the CDR3, the DNA is TGTGCCAGCAGCTCTGGACAGGGGAACTACGAGCAGTACTTC. This encodes CASSSGQGNYEQYF. This chain links TRBV13 with TRBJ2-7, with 9 positions matching TRBD1. CDR3 size: 14 residues. V was pared by 4 bases and J by 3 bases, with 4 bases of the junction left unmatched. Germline V gene sequence: CDR1 PRHDT, CDR2 FYEKMQ (reference sequence).

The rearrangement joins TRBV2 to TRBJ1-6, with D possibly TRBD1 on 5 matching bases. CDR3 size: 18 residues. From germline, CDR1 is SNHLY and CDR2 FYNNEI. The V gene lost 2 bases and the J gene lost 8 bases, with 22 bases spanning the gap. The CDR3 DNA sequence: TGTGCCAGCAGTGAATCGGGTCGTCCCGGGAGGGGCCATTCACCCCTCCACTTT. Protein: CASSESGRPGRGHSPLHF.

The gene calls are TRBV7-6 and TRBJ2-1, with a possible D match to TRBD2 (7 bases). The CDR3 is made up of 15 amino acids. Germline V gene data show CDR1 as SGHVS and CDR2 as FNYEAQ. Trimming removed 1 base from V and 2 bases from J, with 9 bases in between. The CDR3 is CASSLEGGAYNEQFF. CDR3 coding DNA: TGTGCCAGCAGCTTAGAAGGGGGGGCCTACAATGAGCAGTTCTTC.

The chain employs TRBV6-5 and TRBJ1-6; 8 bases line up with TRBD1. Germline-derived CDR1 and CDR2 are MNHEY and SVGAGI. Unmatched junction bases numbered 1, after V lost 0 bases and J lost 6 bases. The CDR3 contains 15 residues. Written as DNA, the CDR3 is TGTGCCAGCAGTTACTCCCAGGGGGCTAATTCACCCCTCCACTTT. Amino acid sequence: CASSYSQGANSPLHF.

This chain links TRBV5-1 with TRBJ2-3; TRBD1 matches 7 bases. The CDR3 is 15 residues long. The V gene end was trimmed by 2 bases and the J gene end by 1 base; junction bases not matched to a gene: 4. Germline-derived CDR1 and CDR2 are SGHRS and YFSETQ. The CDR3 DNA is TGCGCCAGCAGCTTTGGTACAGGGGGCACAGATACGCAGTATTTT. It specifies CASSFGTGGTDTQYF.

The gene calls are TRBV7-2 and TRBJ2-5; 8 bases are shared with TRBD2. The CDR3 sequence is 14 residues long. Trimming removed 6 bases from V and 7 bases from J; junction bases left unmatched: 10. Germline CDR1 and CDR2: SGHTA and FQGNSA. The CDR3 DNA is TGTGCCAGCAGTTCCGGGAGGGGCGCGGCGACCCAGTACTTC. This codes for CASSSGRGAATQYF.

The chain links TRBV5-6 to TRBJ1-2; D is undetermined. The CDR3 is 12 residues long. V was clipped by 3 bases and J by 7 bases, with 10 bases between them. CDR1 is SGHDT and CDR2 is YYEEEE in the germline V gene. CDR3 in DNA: TGTGCCAGCAGCTCTTTGACGGGTGGCTACACCTTC. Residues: CASSSLTGGYTF.

CDR3 sequence (DNA): TGTGCCAGCAGCTTAACAGGGGTGGCAGCTGAAGCTTTCTTT. Translating it yields CASSLTGVAAEAFF. The rearrangement links TRBV7-2 to TRBJ1-1, with 7 bases aligning to TRBD1. Germline CDR1 is SGHTA and CDR2 is FQGNSA. V trimming: 2 bases; J trimming: 6 bases; junction bases outside the gene matches: 6. The CDR3 loop spans 14 amino acids.

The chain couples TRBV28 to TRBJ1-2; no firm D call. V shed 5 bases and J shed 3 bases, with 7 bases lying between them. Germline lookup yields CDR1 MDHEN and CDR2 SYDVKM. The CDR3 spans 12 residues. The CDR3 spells CASSPFDYGYTF. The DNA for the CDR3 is TGTGCCAGCAGTCCCTTTGACTATGGCTACACCTTC.